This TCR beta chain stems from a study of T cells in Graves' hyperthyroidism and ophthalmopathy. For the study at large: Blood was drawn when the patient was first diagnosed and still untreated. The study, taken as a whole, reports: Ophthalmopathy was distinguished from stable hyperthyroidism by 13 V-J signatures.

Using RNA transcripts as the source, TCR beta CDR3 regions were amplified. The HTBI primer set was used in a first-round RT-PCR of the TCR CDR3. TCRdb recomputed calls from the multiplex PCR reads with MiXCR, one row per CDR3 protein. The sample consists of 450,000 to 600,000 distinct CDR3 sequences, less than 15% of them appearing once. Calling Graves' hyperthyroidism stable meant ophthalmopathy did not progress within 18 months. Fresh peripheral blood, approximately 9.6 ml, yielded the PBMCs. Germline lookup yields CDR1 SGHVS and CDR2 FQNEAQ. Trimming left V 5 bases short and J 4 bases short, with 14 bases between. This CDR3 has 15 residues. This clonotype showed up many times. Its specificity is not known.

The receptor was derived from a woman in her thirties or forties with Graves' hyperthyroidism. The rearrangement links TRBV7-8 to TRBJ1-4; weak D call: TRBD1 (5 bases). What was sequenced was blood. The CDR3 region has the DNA TGTGCCAGCAGCCACTCGACAGCAATTAATGAAAAACTGTTTTTT. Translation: CASSHSTAINEKLFF.